This TCR beta chain was sequenced in a study of blood T cells in healthy people across ages. Through a sample-barcoded 5' primer and a J-beta primer mix, a second PCR was run for roughly 6 to 12 cycles. One entry per CDR3 protein results from TCRdb running MiXCR on the 5' RACE reads. The sample records roughly 1.6 million distinct CDR3 sequences, about 35% being singletons. This clonotype has only a few counts. The CDR3 consists of 14 residues. In germline, CDR1 is MNHEY, CDR2 SMNVEV (reference sequence). V shed 8 bases and J shed 4 bases, with 14 bases lying between them. The chain joins TRBV27 to TRBJ2-2; D is unresolved. Source material: blood. This receptor was obtained from a woman between 25 and 40 years old in good health. The CDR3 region is CASSRAGGTGELFF. CDR3 sequence (DNA): TGTGCCAGCTCCCGGGCAGGCGGCACCGGGGAGCTGTTTTTT.